One sample yielded the 10 T cell receptor beta chains listed below, sequenced in a study of T cells in women clearing cervical HPV infection. Sequenced by immunoSEQ multiplex PCR; TCRdb stores in-frame clones only, minus some. The sample totals under 50,000 clones. The sequenced sample consisted of blood buffy coat. The receptor source for this set is a woman aged 18 to 69 with a cervical HPV16 infection that either progressed to CIN3+ or cleared (not recorded which).

As regards this clone: From the germline J gene comes the end of the CDR3, since the read stops 3 residues before it. The V and J genes are TRBV19 and TRBJ2-5; 8 nucleotides line up with TRBD2. The V segment lost 4 bases and the J segment 1 base; nucleotides outside the gene matches: 2. CDR1 is LNHDA, CDR2 SQIVND, per germline (reference sequence). The CDR3 is 14 residues long. The CDR3 is CASSTRGGQETQYF. The sequenced CDR3 bases are TGTGCCAGTAGTACCCGGGGGGGCCAAGAGACC.

With regard to this clone: With the read ending 3 residues before the CDR3 end, the germline J gene is used to fill in that end. This rearrangement joins TRBV12-3 or TRBV12-4 to TRBJ2-3; 10 positions match TRBD2. The CDR3 length is 16 residues. Trimming took 7 bases from V and 2 from J; bases not matched to a gene: 9. The part of the CDR3 DNA that was read is TGTGCCAGCACCCTTACTAGCGGGGCCCTCACAGATACG. It yields the protein CASTLTSGALTDT. The whole CDR3 protein is CASTLTSGALTDTQYF.

Turning to this clone: The CDR3 goes on 3 residues after the read ends, and that part is filled in from the germline J gene. The chain uses TRBV18 and TRBJ2-1; D unclear. The CDR3 loop spans 13 amino acids. Germline V gives CDR1 KGHSH, CDR2 LQKENI. The V end lost 3 bases, the J end lost 7 bases, and 10 bases lay between the germline ends. Here the CDR3 reads CASSPSGTNEQFF. CDR3 bases read: TGTGCCAGCTCACCTTCAGGCACAAATGAG. The entire variable domain, with the rest obtained from reference TRBV18 and TRBJ2-1, is as follows: NAGVMQNPRHLVRRRGQEARLRCSPMKGHSHVYWYRQLPEEGLKFMVYLQKENIIDESGMPKERFSAEFPKEGPSILRIQQVVRGDSAAYFCASSPSGTNEQFFGPGTRLTVL.

As for this clone: Sequencing ends 3 residues short of the CDR3 end; the germline J gene provides the rest. This chain connects TRBV2 to TRBJ2-1; 10 bases are shared with TRBD2. CDR1 and CDR2 (germline): SNHLY, FYNNEI. The CDR3 has 15 residues. Unmatched junction bases numbered 6, after V lost 5 bases and J lost 5 bases. CDR3 sequence: CASSPERGGHNEQFF. Incomplete CDR3 DNA: TGTGCCAGCAGTCCGGAGCGGGGGGGGCACAATGAG.

A remark on this clone: Read data end 3 residues before the CDR3 end; the end is taken from the germline J gene. The gene calls are TRBV19 and TRBJ2-5, with D perhaps TRBD1 (6 bases). V lost 6 bases and J 3 bases, leaving 14 bases between the germline ends. This CDR3 region has 14 residues. The germline gives CDR1 LNHDA, CDR2 SQIVND (reference sequence). The CDR3 sequence is CASSPQGREETQYF. The CDR3 bases that were read are TGTGCCAGTAGCCCACAGGGACGGGAAGAGACC.

A word on this clone: The read falls 3 residues short of the CDR3 end, and the missing part is taken from the germline J gene. The chain is built from TRBV5-1 and TRBJ2-7; 8 positions match TRBD1. CDR1 is SGHRS and CDR2 is YFSETQ in the germline V gene. CDR3 length: 15 residues. J lost 5 bases, V lost 0 bases, and 7 bases had no gene match. CDR3 in amino acids: CASSLGDRKENEQYF. CDR3 bases read: TGCGCCAGCAGCTTGGGGGACAGGAAGGAAAACGAG.

A note on this clone: The CDR3 end is not reached by the read, which stops 3 residues before it; the germline J gene fills it in. J is TRBJ2-7 and V is TRBV13, with 9 bases lining up with TRBD1. This CDR3 has 16 residues. The V and J ends lost 0 bases and 0 bases, in that order; junction bases with no gene match: 3. CDR1 is PRHDT, CDR2 FYEKMQ, per germline (reference sequence). The CDR3 sequence: CASSLGGQGTSYEQYF. The sequenced part of the CDR3 DNA is TGTGCCAGCAGCTTAGGCGGACAGGGGACCTCCTACGAG.

Points on this clone: The read ends 3 residues early relative to the CDR3; the germline J gene fills the gap. The genes are TRBV2 and TRBJ2-5; D is ambiguous. CDR1 SNHLY and CDR2 FYNNEI come from the germline V gene. The V end lost 1 base, the J end lost 5 bases, and 11 bases lay between the germline ends. The CDR3 is made up of 14 amino acids. The CDR3 bases that were read are TGTGCCAGCAGTGAAGTGGCCAGCGAGGAGACC. As protein: CASSEVASEET. Given in full, the CDR3 is CASSEVASEETQYF.

CDR3 DNA (partial): TGCGCCAGCAGCCGAATCCCCGGACTATACGAGACC. Amino acid sequence: CASSRIPGLYET. The CDR3 reads in full as CASSRIPGLYETQYF. The chain recombines TRBV5-1 with TRBJ2-5; tentatively, D is TRBD2 (6 bases). The observed sequence ends 3 residues before the CDR3 terminus, with the missing tail filled in from the germline J gene. The CDR3 spans 15 residues. The V and J ends lost 4 bases and 5 bases respectively, with 18 bases between them. The germline gives CDR1 SGHRS, CDR2 YFSETQ.

To note about this clone: Coverage ceases 3 residues before the CDR3 finishes, and the germline J gene fills in the end. This chain uses TRBV5-1 with TRBJ2-7; TRBD1 matches at 9 bases. The ends lost 3 bases at V and 3 bases at J; junction bases unmatched: 7. This CDR3 spans 15 amino acids. Germline CDR1 and CDR2: SGHRS and YFSETQ. CDR3 sequence reads: CASSSGTGGDYEQYF. Incomplete CDR3 DNA: TGCGCCAGCAGCTCGGGAACAGGGGGCGACTACGAG.